These 22 T cell receptor beta chains were all obtained from the same sample, sequenced in a study of shared clonotypes between healthy human individuals. Only in-frame clones appear in the TCRdb table, and some are missing; sequencing was by immunoSEQ multiplex PCR. This sample carries about half a million clones, about 85% of them seen once, and the ten largest clones take more than 9.5%. The sequenced sample was PBMCs. The source is a woman aged 35 to 49 in good health. Some clones in this sample may be carry-over from other donors' samples.

The J gene is TRBJ2-1, the V gene TRBV11-3, with 12 bases identical to TRBD2. CDR3 size: 17 residues. The V gene's germline CDR1 is SGHNT and CDR2 YENEEA. Losses at the gene ends were 5 bases for V and 5 bases for J; bases not matched to a gene: 10. The CDR3 spells CASSRRLAGDPHNEQFF. Written as DNA, the CDR3 is TGTGCCAGCAGCCGGCGACTAGCGGGAGACCCCCACAATGAGCAGTTCTTC.

The rearrangement links TRBV19 to TRBJ2-1, with TRBD1 identical over 8 bases. This CDR3 spans 14 amino acids. Germline trimming cut 7 bases from V and 7 bases from J; bases unmatched to any gene: 9. Germline values: CDR1 LNHDA, CDR2 SQIVND (reference sequence). The chain's CDR3 is CASNPGQVFNEQFF. The CDR3 DNA sequence: TGTGCCAGTAACCCGGGACAGGTATTTAATGAGCAGTTCTTC.

Concerning this clone: The junction departs from germline at one end; a sequencing error may be responsible. The V and J genes are TRBV25-1 and TRBJ1-1; D is uncertain. The CDR3 spans 15 residues. CDR1 MGHDK and CDR2 SYGVNS come from the germline V gene. CDR3 coding DNA: TGTGCAAGCAGTGCTCGGACGGACGGGAACACTGAAGCTTTCTTT. This codes for CASSARTDGNTEAFF. Using reference TRBV25-1 and TRBJ1-1 for the parts outside the CDR3, the full variable domain is EADIYQTPRYLVIGTGKKITLECSQTMGHDKMYWYQQDPGMELHLIHYSYGVNSTEKGDLSSESTVSRIRTEHFPLTLESARPSHTSQYLCASSARTDGNTEAFFGQGTRLTVV.

In the case of this clone: With only one base between it and a far larger clone, this is likely a read error. The same CDR3 is also encoded by other DNA sequences in this sample. This chain links TRBV6-5 with TRBJ1-5; D perhaps matches TRBD1 (6 bases). Germline CDR1 MNHEY, CDR2 SVGAGI. This CDR3 contains 16 residues. As DNA, the CDR3 is TGTGCCAGCAGTTACTCGACAGGCTATAGCAATCAGCCACAGCATTTT. This sequence encodes CASSYSTGYSNQPQHF.

The rearrangement links TRBV5-1 to TRBJ2-7; 7 bases match TRBD2. The CDR3 is made up of 14 amino acids. V lost 0 bases, J lost 6 bases, and 6 bases stayed unmatched. Germline CDR1 SGHRS, CDR2 YFSETQ. The CDR3 region has the DNA TGCGCCAGCAGCTTGGGGGCTAGCGGACCCGAGCAGTACTTC. This gives the protein CASSLGASGPEQYF.

This clone was recorded once. This is likely an artifact of a read error, given a far larger clone one base away. V usage is TRBV5-4 and J usage is TRBJ1-1; D is perhaps TRBD1 (6 bases). This CDR3 comprises 15 residues. The V end lost 5 bases, the J end lost 3 bases, and 17 bases lay between the germline ends. The germline V gene encodes CDR1 SGHNT and CDR2 YYREEE (reference sequence). The CDR3, as DNA: TGTGCCAGCAGGCTACGGGCACAGGGATACACTGAAGCTTTCTTT. Protein product: CASRLRAQGYTEAFF. Supplemented by reference TRBV5-4 and TRBJ1-1, the full variable domain reads ETGVTQSPTHLIKTRGQQVTLRCSSQSGHNTVSWYQQALGQGPQFIFQYYREEENGRGNFPPRFSGLQFPNYSSELNVNALELDDSALYLCASRLRAQGYTEAFFGQGTRLTVV.

V usage is TRBV18 and J usage is TRBJ2-1; 9 nucleotides match TRBD2. This CDR3 spans 16 amino acids. V dropped 1 base and J dropped 7; count of bases not matched to a gene: 8. From germline, CDR1 is KGHSH and CDR2 LQKENI. The CDR3, as DNA: TGTGCCAGCTCACCACGATCGGGACTAGCAGGTAATGAGCAGTTCTTC. This translates into CASSPRSGLAGNEQFF. Together with reference TRBV18 and TRBJ2-1, the CDR3 gives the full variable domain: NAGVMQNPRHLVRRRGQEARLRCSPMKGHSHVYWYRQLPEEGLKFMVYLQKENIIDESGMPKERFSAEFPKEGPSILRIQQVVRGDSAAYFCASSPRSGLAGNEQFFGPGTRLTVL.

The rearrangement uses TRBV11-2 and TRBJ2-5; D remains unclear. The CDR3 covers 13 residues. Trimming shortened V by 3 bases and J by 0 bases, and 5 bases separated the two germline ends. Germline assignment: CDR1 SGHAT and CDR2 FQNNGV. CDR3 nucleotides: TGTGCCAGCAGCTTCCCGTACCAAGAGACCCAGTACTTC. Translation: CASSFPYQETQYF.

This clone was seen only a few times. The rearrangement uses TRBV20-1 and TRBJ1-1; D remains unclear. The length of the CDR3 is 11 residues. Deletions cut 7 bases from V and 5 bases from J, with 11 bases between. Germline values: CDR1 DFQATT, CDR2 SNEGSKA (reference sequence). CDR3 nucleotide sequence: TGCAGTGTCCCCGGAGGGACTGAAGCTTTCTTT. As protein: CSVPGGTEAFF.

As for this clone: A far more abundant clone sits one base away, making this likely a read error. The rearrangement links TRBV4-2 to TRBJ1-2; 12 nucleotides line up with TRBD1. The CDR3 runs 17 residues. Germline CDR1 is LGHNA and CDR2 is YNFKEQ. The CDR3 nucleotides read TGTGCCAGAAGCCAAGAAACCGGGACAGGGGGCGGGAATGGCTACACCTTC. Translation gives CARSQETGTGGGNGYTF.

The J gene is TRBJ2-3, the V gene TRBV18; the match to TRBD2 covers 14 bases. CDR3 length: 17 residues. CDR1 is KGHSH, CDR2 LQKENI, per germline. The J segment lost 2 bases and the V segment lost 6 bases, leaving 7 bases of the junction unmatched. The CDR3 nucleotides read TGTGCCAGCTCGCCGGGACTAGCGGGGGACAACACAGATACGCAGTATTTT. Amino acids: CASSPGLAGDNTDTQYF.

This clone was observed a few times. A far larger clone differs by one base, so this is likely a read error. The gene calls are TRBV29-1 and TRBJ1-1, with D maybe TRBD1 (5 bases). The length of the CDR3 is 14 residues. The V gene's germline CDR1 is SQVTM and CDR2 ANQGSEA. This CDR3 reads CSVLGWGSDTEALF. CDR3 nucleotides: TGCAGCGTCCTCGGGTGGGGGTCGGACACTGAAGCTTTATTT.

Concerning this clone itself: Other DNA sequences in this specimen translate into the identical CDR3. The chain recombines TRBV7-2 with TRBJ1-4, with 9 nucleotides matching TRBD1. V lost 5 bases, J lost 4 bases, and 5 bases stayed unmatched. The length of the CDR3 is 15 residues. Germline V gene data show CDR1 as SGHTA and CDR2 as FQGNSA. The CDR3 coding sequence is TGTGCCAGCAGCCCCAGACAGGGGGGTAATGAAAAACTGTTTTTT. Protein product: CASSPRQGGNEKLFF.

Note on this clone: A much larger clone lies a single base off, so this may be a read error. Other DNA sequences of this sample code for an identical CDR3. The chain links TRBV7-8 to TRBJ2-7; a weak D match, TRBD2 (6 bases). CDR3 length: 12 residues. Germline V gene data show CDR1 as SGHVS and CDR2 as FQNEAQ. V lost 3 bases, J lost 6 bases, and 9 bases lay in between. CDR3 DNA: TGTGCCAGCAGCTTCATAGCGGCCGAGCAGTACTTC. This gives the protein CASSFIAAEQYF.

This clone was observed a few times. The rearrangement links TRBV29-1 to TRBJ2-3; D is unclear. The germline CDR1 and CDR2 sequences are SQVTM and ANQGSEA. V was clipped by 1 base and J by 2 bases, with 4 bases between them. This CDR3 comprises 12 residues. DNA for the CDR3: TGCAGCGTTGAAGCAGACACAGATACGCAGTATTTT. Translated: CSVEADTDTQYF.

A remark on this clone: This sequence may be a read error, since a much larger clone differs from it by one base. This same CDR3 is encoded by further DNA sequences in the sample. J is TRBJ1-2 and V is TRBV9, with a weak D call TRBD1 (5 bases). This CDR3 spans 14 amino acids. Germline values: CDR1 SGDLS, CDR2 YYNGEE. V lost 0 bases, J lost 8 bases, and 14 bases lay in between. CDR3 in amino acids: CASSVGRQGVGYTF. CDR3 DNA: TGTGCCAGCAGCGTAGGCCGCCAGGGTGTGGGCTACACCTTC.

The chain uses TRBV5-1 and TRBJ1-2; no firm D call. Germline V lookup: CDR1 SGHRS, CDR2 YFSETQ. Trimming stripped 1 base from V and 4 bases from J, with 8 bases between. This CDR3 has 13 residues. The CDR3 region has the DNA TGCGCCAGCAGCTTGAACAGTCCCTATGGCTACACCTTC. Translation: CASSLNSPYGYTF.

This chain joins TRBV6-1 and TRBJ2-1, with a weak D call TRBD2 (5 bases). CDR3 size: 16 residues. The V gene lost 1 base and the J gene lost 4 bases, with 14 bases spanning the gap. Germline V gives CDR1 MNHNS, CDR2 SASEGT. The CDR3 coding sequence is TGTGCCAGCAGTGAAGTTTTCAGCGGACCATACAATGAGCAGTTCTTC. Its translation is CASSEVFSGPYNEQFF.

In this sample, this clone turned up many times. This rearrangement joins TRBV6-4 to TRBJ1-2; D is possibly TRBD1 (5 bases). The CDR3 is made up of 16 amino acids. CDR1 MRHNA and CDR2 SNTAGT come from the germline V gene. V shed 5 bases and J shed 4 bases, with 20 bases lying between them. This CDR3 is CASSPEHRGAGYGYTF. CDR3 nucleotide sequence: TGTGCCAGCAGTCCTGAGCATAGGGGCGCGGGCTATGGCTACACCTTC.

The genes are TRBV6-5 and TRBJ1-2; D might be TRBD1 (5 bases). Germline V gene sequence: CDR1 MNHEY, CDR2 SVGAGI. V was pared by 5 bases and J by 4 bases, with 11 bases between. This CDR3 has 13 amino acids. CDR3 protein: CASSDGGGYGYTF. The CDR3 coding sequence is TGTGCCAGCAGTGACGGGGGTGGCTATGGCTACACCTTC.

This clone came up once. With a much larger clone just one base away, this may be a read error. This sequence joins TRBV7-6 and TRBJ1-2; D is unresolved. Germline CDR1 is SGHVS and CDR2 is FNYEAQ. This CDR3 is built from 15 residues. The CDR3 loop is CSSSPTDNSNYGYTF. CDR3 nucleotide sequence: TGTTCCAGCAGCCCTACTGACAACTCTAACTATGGCTACACCTTC. Full variable domain (remainder filled in from reference TRBV7-6 and TRBJ1-2): GAGVSQSPRYKVTKRGQDVALRCDPISGHVSLYWYRQALGQGPEFLTYFNYEAQQDKSGLPNDRFSAERPEGSISTLTIQRTEQRDSAMYRCSSSPTDNSNYGYTFGSGTRLTVV.

The chain is built from TRBV4-3 and TRBJ2-7; maybe TRBD1 (6 bases). V was pared by 0 bases and J by 3 bases, with 12 bases between. This CDR3 contains 15 residues. Germline CDR1 reads LGHNA; CDR2 reads YSLEER. CDR3 sequence (DNA): TGCGCCAGCAGCCAAGAAACAGGGTTCTTCTACGAGCAGTACTTC. Its translation: CASSQETGFFYEQYF.